Below are 14 T cell receptor beta chains sequenced from a single sample in a study of cytomegalovirus exposure and HLA in healthy donors. PCR employed 60 Vbeta and 13 Jbeta primers. The method was immunoSEQ multiplex PCR; TCRdb's version includes in-frame clones alone and lacks a portion of them. The data show over 150,000 clones, around 88% seen once. Input material: PBMCs. These receptors were taken from a woman younger than 45 in good health and CMV-seronegative.

This clone has just a few counts. V gene TRBV5-6 combines with J gene TRBJ2-3; 8 bases align to TRBD2. CDR1 and CDR2 from the germline V gene are SGHDT and YYEEEE. J was trimmed by 2 bases and V by 1 base; bases with no gene match: 3. The CDR3 has 15 residues. The CDR3 DNA reads TGTGCCAGCAGCTTGACTAGCGGACACACAGATACGCAGTATTTT. Encoded protein: CASSLTSGHTDTQYF. Full variable domain (missing parts from reference TRBV5-6 and TRBJ2-3): DAGVTQSPTHLIKTRGQQVTLRCSPKSGHDTVSWYQQALGQGPQFIFQYYEEEERQRGNFPDRFSGHQFPNYSSELNVNALLLGDSALYLCASSLTSGHTDTQYFGPGTRLTVL.

This chain uses TRBV29-1 with TRBJ2-7; 7 nucleotides agree with TRBD1. Germline V gene sequence: CDR1 SQVTM, CDR2 ANQGSEA. The CDR3 runs 11 residues. The V gene end was trimmed by 7 bases and the J gene end by 9 bases; junction bases not matched to a gene: 9. CDR3 DNA: TGCAGCGCGGGACAGCTTACGAGGCAGTACTTC. It specifies CSAGQLTRQYF.

This chain joins TRBV6-6 and TRBJ1-2; D is unclear. Germline CDR1 and CDR2: MNHNY and SVGAGI (reference sequence). Trimming removed 1 base at V and 7 bases at J, with 7 bases between. The CDR3 runs 12 residues. The CDR3 region is CASSYYLSGYTF. CDR3 sequence (DNA): TGTGCCAGCAGTTACTATCTAAGTGGCTACACCTTC.

The CDR3 sequence: CASSITLRVNQPQHF. The CDR3 coding sequence is TGTGCCAGTAGTATTACTCTGAGGGTCAATCAGCCCCAGCATTTT. The chain uses TRBV19 and TRBJ1-5; D not certain. CDR1 is LNHDA and CDR2 is SQIVND in the germline V gene (reference sequence). The CDR3 has 15 residues. Trimming cost V 3 bases and J 3 bases, with 12 bases left between them.

J is TRBJ2-7 and V is TRBV12-5, with a tentative D call TRBD2 (6 bases). This CDR3 has 13 amino acids. Germline V gene lookup returns CDR1 LGHNT and CDR2 FRNRAP. Between the trimmed V and J ends, which lost 4 bases and 4 bases, there was a span of 11 bases. CDR3 nucleotide sequence: TGTGCTAGTGGTTCCGGGACTCGGTACGAGCAGTACTTC. Its protein product is CASGSGTRYEQYF. Supplemented by reference TRBV12-5 and TRBJ2-7, the full variable domain reads DARVTQTPRHKVTEMGQEVTMRCQPILGHNTVFWYRQTMMQGLELLAYFRNRAPLDDSGMPKDRFSAEMPDATLATLKIQPSEPRDSAVYFCASGSGTRYEQYFGPGTRLTVT.

The rearrangement uses TRBV6-5 and TRBJ2-1, with TRBD1 matching 8 bases. Germline CDR1 is MNHEY and CDR2 is SVGAGI. Germline trimming cut 9 bases from V and 6 bases from J; bases unmatched to any gene: 7. The CDR3 covers 13 residues. The CDR3: CASQDRVTNEQFF. CDR3 sequence (DNA): TGTGCCAGTCAGGACAGGGTGACCAATGAGCAGTTCTTC.

This clone appeared a single time. V usage is TRBV7-8 and J usage is TRBJ1-2; no definite D call. The germline CDR1 and CDR2 sequences are SGHVS and FQNEAQ. The CDR3 contains 14 residues. Trimming took 2 bases from V and 7 from J, leaving 14 bases between them. CDR3 loop: CASSLRETRVGYTF. The CDR3 nucleotides read TGTGCCAGCAGCTTAAGGGAGACAAGGGTTGGCTACACCTTC. Supplemented by reference TRBV7-8 and TRBJ1-2, the full variable domain reads GAGVSQSPRYKVAKRGQDVALRCDPISGHVSLFWYQQALGQGPEFLTYFQNEAQLDKSGLPSDRFFAERPEGSVSTLKIQRTQQEDSAVYLCASSLRETRVGYTFGSGTRLTVV.

The chain uses TRBV5-4 and TRBJ2-2; 8 nucleotides line up with TRBD1. CDR1 and CDR2 from the germline V gene are SGHNT and YYREEE (reference sequence). This CDR3 comprises 14 residues. Trimming cost V 7 bases and J 5 bases; bases outside gene matches: 7. CDR3 residues: CASGNTGGTGELFF. DNA for the CDR3: TGTGCCAGCGGGAATACAGGGGGTACCGGGGAGCTGTTTTTT.

The CDR3 sequence is CASSLGGGSTDTQYF. The CDR3 nucleotides read TGCGCCAGCAGCTTGGGTGGAGGTAGCACAGATACGCAGTATTTT. The chain couples TRBV5-1 to TRBJ2-3; D may be TRBD2 (5 bases). CDR3 length: 15 residues. V lost 0 bases and J lost 0, with 8 bases in between. Germline CDR1 reads SGHRS; CDR2 reads YFSETQ.

The chain joins TRBV2 to TRBJ1-5; D possibly corresponds to TRBD1 (5 bases). Trimming left V 6 bases short and J 4 bases short, with 13 bases between. Germline V gene lookup returns CDR1 SNHLY and CDR2 FYNNEI. CDR3 length equals 14 residues. The CDR3 DNA is TGTGCCAGCAGGACGGACACCATGAATCAGCCCCAGCATTTT. It encodes CASRTDTMNQPQHF.

CDR3 DNA: TGTGCCAGCAGTGACGGTTATCGGTATGGCTACACCTTC. The encoded protein is CASSDGYRYGYTF. This chain uses TRBV25-1 with TRBJ1-2; D remains unclear. The CDR3 loop spans 13 amino acids. The V end lost 3 bases, the J end lost 5 bases, and 10 bases lay between the germline ends. CDR1 is MGHDK, CDR2 SYGVNS, per germline.

The gene calls are TRBV29-1 and TRBJ2-7; 8 nucleotides line up with TRBD2. The germline V gene encodes CDR1 SQVTM and CDR2 ANQGSEA. V lost 5 bases and J lost 5; bases outside the gene matches: 5. This CDR3 contains 12 residues. The DNA for the CDR3 is TGCAGCGTTAGCGGGAGTATCGACGAGCAGTACTTC. It is translated as CSVSGSIDEQYF.

A single count supports this clone. This same CDR3 is encoded by further DNA sequences in the sample. This chain uses TRBV7-2 with TRBJ2-3; possible D gene TRBD2, 7 bases. Germline values: CDR1 SGHTA, CDR2 FQGNSA. The V and J ends lost 0 bases and 4 bases respectively, with 11 bases between them. CDR3 length equals 15 residues. In DNA, the CDR3 is TGTGCCAGCAGCTTAGCGGGGGGGCCCGCAGATACGCAGTATTTT. This encodes CASSLAGGPADTQYF.

The chain recombines TRBV11-3 with TRBJ2-1; D may be TRBD2 (5 bases). Germline V gene lookup returns CDR1 SGHNT and CDR2 YENEEA. Trimming took off 5 bases at V and 8 bases at J, with 13 bases between the two ends. The CDR3 is made up of 13 amino acids. The CDR3 DNA sequence: TGTGCCAGCAGCGGGCCCCGGGGTGATGAGCAGTTCTTC. This sequence encodes CASSGPRGDEQFF.